The entry that follows covers one T cell receptor beta chain sequence. Assay: immunoSEQ multiplex PCR; the TCRdb copy retains only in-frame clones and omits some. The sample has about 2.1 million clones; 80% to 95% are singletons. This record belongs to a study of shared clonotypes between healthy human individuals. V shed 0 bases and J shed 6 bases, with 9 bases lying between them. Germline CDR1 and CDR2: ENHRY and SYGVKD. The CDR3 totals 13 residues. As defined, naive CD8 cells were CD45RO-negative and positively selected for CCR7, with terminally differentiated effector memory CD45RA+ cells excluded.

The V call is TRBV10-3, the J call TRBJ2-7; D is unresolved. This clonotype was sampled from a man between 18 and 29 years old in good health. Some clones in this sample may be carry-over from other donors' samples. The sequenced sample consisted of naive CD8+ T cells from PBMCs. The CDR3 spells CAISESTGFEQYF. CDR3 bases: TGTGCCATCAGTGAGTCGACCGGGTTCGAGCAGTACTTC.